A few counts support the clone carrying this T cell receptor (beta chain). Its cognate antigen is unknown. This sample was taken from a study of response to subunit inactivated influenza vaccine. In TCRdb, the RT-PCR reads were re-called with MiXCR into one record per CDR3 protein. The sample consists of about 780,000 distinct CDR3 sequences, 18% of them appearing once. The V end lost 3 bases, the J end lost 8 bases, and 13 bases lay between the germline ends. The CDR3 consists of 13 residues. General study results and limits: Authors suggested each seasonal flu vaccination may recruit only limited numbers of new T cells.

This TCR was recovered from a man between 50 and 59 years old who received an inactivated influenza vaccine. Sequencing was performed on PBMCs from blood, taken more than 4 days after vaccination. The gene calls are TRBV12-3 or TRBV12-4 and TRBJ1-2; tentatively, D is TRBD1 (5 bases). The CDR3: CASSLSPNRGYTF. The DNA for the CDR3 is TGTGCCAGCAGTTTGAGCCCCAACAGGGGCTACACCTTC.